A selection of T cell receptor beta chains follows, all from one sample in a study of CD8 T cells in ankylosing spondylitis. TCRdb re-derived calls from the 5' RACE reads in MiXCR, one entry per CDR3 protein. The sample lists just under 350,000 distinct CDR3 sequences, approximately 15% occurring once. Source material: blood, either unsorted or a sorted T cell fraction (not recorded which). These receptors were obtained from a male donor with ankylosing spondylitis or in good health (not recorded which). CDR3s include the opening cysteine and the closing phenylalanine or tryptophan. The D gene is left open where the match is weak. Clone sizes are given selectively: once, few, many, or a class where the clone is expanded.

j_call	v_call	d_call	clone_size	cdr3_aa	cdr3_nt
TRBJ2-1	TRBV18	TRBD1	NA	CASSPETLTGGGEQFF	TGTGCCAGCTCACCCGAAACCTTGACAGGGGGCGGTGAGCAGTTCTTC
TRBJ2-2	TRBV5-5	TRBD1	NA	CASRTGFTGELFF	TGTGCCAGCCGGACAGGGTTCACCGGGGAGCTGTTTTTT
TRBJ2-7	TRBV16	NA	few	CASSRRGASLEQYF	TGTGCCAGCAGCCGCCGTGGGGCCTCCTTGGAGCAGTACTTC
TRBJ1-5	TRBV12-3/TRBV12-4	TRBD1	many	CASRLLTSTGSNQPQHF	TGTGCCAGCAGACTCCTAACGTCGACAGGGAGCAATCAGCCCCAGCATTTT
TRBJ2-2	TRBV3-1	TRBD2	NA	CASSPREGTGELFF	TGTGCCAGCAGCCCCCGGGAGGGCACCGGGGAGCTGTTTTTT
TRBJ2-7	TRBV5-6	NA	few	CASSLYTVFSF	TGTGCCAGCAGCTTGTACACCGTATTCTCATTC
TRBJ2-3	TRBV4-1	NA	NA	CASSQDPPGAPTDTQYF	TGCGCCAGCAGCCAAGATCCCCCCGGGGCACCCACAGATACGCAGTATTTT
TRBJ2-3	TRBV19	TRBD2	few	CASASWRGGQEDTQYF	TGTGCCAGTGCGTCCTGGCGGGGGGGCCAGGAAGATACGCAGTATTTT
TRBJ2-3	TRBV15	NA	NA	CATSSKGQRGTDTQYF	TGTGCCACCAGCAGTAAAGGACAGAGGGGCACAGATACGCAGTATTTT
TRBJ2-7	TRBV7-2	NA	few	CASSATGTDQYF	TGTGCCAGCAGCGCTACCGGGACCGACCAGTACTTC
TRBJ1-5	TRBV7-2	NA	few	CASSLVAGPQHF	TGTGCCAGCAGCTTAGTAGCGGGGCCCCAGCATTTT
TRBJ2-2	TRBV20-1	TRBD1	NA	CSARPLQGGNTGELFF	TGCAGTGCTAGACCCTTACAGGGGGGGAACACCGGGGAGCTGTTTTTT
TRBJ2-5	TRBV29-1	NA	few	CSVDSQTQYF	TGCAGCGTTGATTCTCAGACCCAGTACTTC
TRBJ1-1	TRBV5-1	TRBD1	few	CASSLGWTGDTEAFF	TGCGCCAGCAGCTTGGGTTGGACAGGGGACACTGAAGCTTTCTTT
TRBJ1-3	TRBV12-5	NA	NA	CASGELGGTGNTIYF	TGTGCTAGTGGTGAACTGGGGGGAACTGGAAACACCATATATTTT
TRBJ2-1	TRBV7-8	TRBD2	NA	CASSFEPRGLAALEQFF	TGTGCCAGCAGCTTCGAACCCCGCGGACTAGCGGCCCTTGAGCAGTTCTTC
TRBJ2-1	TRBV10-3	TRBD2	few	CAISEPGTSGPLHF	TGTGCCATCAGTGAGCCGGGGACTAGCGGGCCCCTTCACTTC
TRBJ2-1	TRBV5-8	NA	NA	CASSLAPWGGNEQFF	TGTGCCAGCAGCTTGGCCCCGTGGGGAGGTAATGAGCAGTTCTTC
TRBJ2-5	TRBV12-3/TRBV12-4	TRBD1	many	CASSLRQGGETQYF	TGTGCCAGCAGTTTAAGACAGGGGGGAGAGACCCAGTACTTC
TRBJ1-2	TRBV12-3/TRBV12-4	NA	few	CASIRTRGGYTF	TGTGCCAGCATACGGACCAGGGGTGGCTACACCTTC
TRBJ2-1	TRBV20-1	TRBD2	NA	CSAPLAGSSSYNEQFF	TGCAGTGCTCCCCTAGCGGGCTCTAGCTCCTACAATGAGCAGTTCTTC
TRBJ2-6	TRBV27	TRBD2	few	CASRPAGGTGANVLTF	TGTGCCAGCAGGCCAGCGGGGGGGACTGGGGCCAACGTCCTGACTTTC
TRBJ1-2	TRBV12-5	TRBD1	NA	CASGNSWGQGVNYGYTF	TGTGCTAGTGGGAATTCTTGGGGACAGGGCGTTAACTATGGCTACACCTTC
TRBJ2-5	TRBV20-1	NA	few	CSAQRETQYF	TGCAGTGCTCAGAGGGAGACCCAGTACTTC
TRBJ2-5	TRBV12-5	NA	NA	CASGLYRETQYF	TGTGCTAGTGGTTTGTACAGGGAGACCCAGTACTTC
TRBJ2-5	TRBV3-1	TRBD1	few	CASTRRDRGIGQTQYF	TGTGCCAGCACCCGCCGGGACAGGGGGATTGGGCAGACCCAGTACTTC
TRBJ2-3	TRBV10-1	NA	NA	CASSVRTTDTQYF	TGCGCCAGCAGTGTCCGGACCACAGATACGCAGTATTTT
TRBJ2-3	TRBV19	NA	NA	CASSITPYMRRPDTQYF	TGTGCCAGTAGCATAACCCCTTACATGAGGAGGCCAGATACGCAGTATTTT
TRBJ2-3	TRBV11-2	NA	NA	CASSLFLGGSTDTQYF	TGTGCCAGCAGCTTATTCCTCGGGGGAAGCACAGATACGCAGTATTTT
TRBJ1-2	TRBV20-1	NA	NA	CSARDGDYGYTF	TGCAGTGCTAGGGACGGTGACTATGGCTACACCTTC
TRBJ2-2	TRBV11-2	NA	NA	CASSLRDRLTGELFF	TGTGCCAGCAGCTTAAGGGACCGGCTCACCGGGGAGCTGTTTTTT
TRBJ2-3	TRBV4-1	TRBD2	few	CASSQDRGGRASDTQYF	TGCGCCAGCAGCCAAGATCGGGGCGGGAGGGCCTCAGATACGCAGTATTTT
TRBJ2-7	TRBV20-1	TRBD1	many	CSAIGPGGRNEQYF	TGCAGTGCAATAGGGCCAGGGGGTAGGAACGAGCAGTACTTC
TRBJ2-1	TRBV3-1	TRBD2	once	CASSQDPGTSGRMWDEQFF	TGTGCCAGCAGCCAAGATCCCGGGACTAGCGGGAGGATGTGGGATGAGCAGTTCTTC
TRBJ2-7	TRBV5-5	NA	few	CASSLEAPTSYEQYF	TGTGCCAGCAGCTTGGAAGCGCCGACCTCCTACGAGCAGTACTTC
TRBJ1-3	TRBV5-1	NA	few	CATSLSPENTIYF	TGCGCCACCTCCCTGTCTCCGGAGAACACCATATATTTT
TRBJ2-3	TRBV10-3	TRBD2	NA	CAFSDSASGRVVGTQYF	TGTGCCTTCAGCGACTCCGCTAGCGGGAGGGTGGTAGGTACGCAGTATTTT
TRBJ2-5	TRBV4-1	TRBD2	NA	CASSQEGGTRLETQYF	TGCGCCAGCAGCCAAGAGGGGGGGACTAGGCTAGAGACCCAGTACTTC